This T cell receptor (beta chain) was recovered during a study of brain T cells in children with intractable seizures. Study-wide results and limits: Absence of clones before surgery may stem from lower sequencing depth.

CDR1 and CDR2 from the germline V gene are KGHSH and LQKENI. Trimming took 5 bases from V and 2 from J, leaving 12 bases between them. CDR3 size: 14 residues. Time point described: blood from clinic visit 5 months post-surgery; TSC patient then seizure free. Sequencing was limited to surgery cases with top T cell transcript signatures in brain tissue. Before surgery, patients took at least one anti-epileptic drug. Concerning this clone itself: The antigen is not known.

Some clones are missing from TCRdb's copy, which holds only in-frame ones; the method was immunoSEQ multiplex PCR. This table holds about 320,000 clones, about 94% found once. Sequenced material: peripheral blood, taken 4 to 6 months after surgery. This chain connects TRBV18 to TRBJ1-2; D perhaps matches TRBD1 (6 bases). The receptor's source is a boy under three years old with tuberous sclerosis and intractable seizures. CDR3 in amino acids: CASSKSGANYGYTF. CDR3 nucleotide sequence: TGTGCCAGCTCAAAATCAGGGGCAAACTATGGCTACACCTTC.